Each of the 26 T cell receptor beta chains below was sequenced from the same sample in a study of CD8 T cells in ankylosing spondylitis. From the 5' RACE reads, TCRdb called clonotypes with MiXCR, one entry per CDR3 protein. The table includes around 150,000 distinct CDR3 sequences, approximately 48% detected once. The sequenced sample was synovial fluid, either unsorted or a sorted T cell fraction (not recorded which). All receptors derive from a male donor with ankylosing spondylitis.

This chain joins TRBV2 and TRBJ2-7; D call uncertain. This CDR3 is built from 13 residues. Germline V gene lookup returns CDR1 SNHLY and CDR2 FYNNEI. Trimming cost V 7 bases and J 0 bases, with 10 bases left between them. CDR3 region: CASNPQSSYEQYF. The CDR3 DNA sequence: TGTGCCAGCAACCCACAGAGCTCCTACGAGCAGTACTTC.

This rearrangement joins TRBV4-1 to TRBJ2-1, with D maybe TRBD1 (5 bases). Trimming removed 0 bases from V and 5 bases from J, with 14 bases in between. Germline values: CDR1 MGHRA, CDR2 YSYEKL. This CDR3 has 16 amino acids. Here the CDR3 reads CASSQEAGKINNEQFF. The CDR3, as DNA: TGCGCCAGCAGCCAAGAAGCAGGGAAAATTAACAATGAGCAGTTCTTC.

In this sample, this clonotype turned up many times. The chain recombines TRBV7-8 with TRBJ2-3; D uncertain. The germline V gene has CDR1 SGHVS and CDR2 FQNEAQ. Trimming shortened V by 5 bases and J by 2 bases, and 14 bases separated the two germline ends. The CDR3 runs 15 residues. CDR3 protein: CASSPPAAATDTQYF. CDR3 bases: TGTGCCAGCAGCCCTCCCGCTGCGGCCACAGATACGCAGTATTTT. Drawing the rest from reference TRBV7-8 and TRBJ2-3, the complete variable domain is GAGVSQSPRYKVAKRGQDVALRCDPISGHVSLFWYQQALGQGPEFLTYFQNEAQLDKSGLPSDRFFAERPEGSVSTLKIQRTQQEDSAVYLCASSPPAAATDTQYFGPGTRLTVL.

Note on this clonotype: A junction boundary mismatches the germline segment, possibly from a read error. The rearrangement joins TRBV20-1 to TRBJ2-1, with 11 positions matching TRBD2. The CDR3 spans 14 residues. Germline V CDR1 and CDR2: DFQATT, SNEGSKA (reference sequence). This chain's CDR3 is CSARDWPSGGISIF. The CDR3 DNA sequence: TGCAGTGCTAGAGATTGGCCTAGCGGGGGGATCTCGATCTTC.

This clonotype was seen only a few times. The chain recombines TRBV10-3 with TRBJ2-5; possible D gene TRBD2, 7 bases. Germline V gives CDR1 ENHRY, CDR2 SYGVKD. This CDR3 contains 17 residues. Trimming removed 4 bases at V and 0 bases at J, with 18 bases between. The CDR3 DNA is TGTGCCATCAGTGGGAGGTTCGGGGGGCCGTACCAAGAGACCCAGTACTTC. Translating it yields CAISGRFGGPYQETQYF.

The V and J genes are TRBV5-1 and TRBJ2-2; no clear D. Germline assignment: CDR1 SGHRS and CDR2 YFSETQ. V lost 8 bases and J lost 3, with 29 bases in between. This CDR3 is 19 amino acids long. The CDR3 DNA reads as TGCGCCAGGCGCCCCATGCACACAGCCAAATTCGCGGACACCGGGGAGCTGTTTTTT. It translates to CARRPMHTAKFADTGELFF.

V usage is TRBV10-3 and J usage is TRBJ1-2, with D uncertain. V was pared by 8 bases and J by 4 bases, with 8 bases between. This CDR3 is 11 amino acids long. Germline lookup yields CDR1 ENHRY and CDR2 SYGVKD. The CDR3 here is CAILGLYGYTF. The DNA for the CDR3 is TGTGCCATCCTGGGCCTCTATGGCTACACCTTC.

The chain joins TRBV28 to TRBJ1-5, with D perhaps TRBD1 (6 bases). The V and J ends lost 7 bases and 5 bases respectively, with 21 bases between them. CDR3 length: 16 residues. Germline-derived CDR1 and CDR2 are MDHEN and SYDVKM. The CDR3 region is CASTPSQGFRDQPQHF. DNA of the CDR3: TGTGCCAGCACTCCCTCCCAGGGGTTTAGGGATCAGCCCCAGCATTTT.

This chain joins TRBV20-1 and TRBJ1-1, with D uncertain. The germline V and J ends were trimmed by 0 bases and 5 bases, with 10 bases remaining between them. The length of the CDR3 is 13 residues. CDR1 DFQATT and CDR2 SNEGSKA come from the germline V gene (reference sequence). In DNA form, the CDR3 reads TGCAGTGCTAGAGATCTGGGGATAACTGAAGCTTTCTTT. Translation gives CSARDLGITEAFF.

The chain carries TRBV28 and TRBJ2-7, with TRBD1 matching 10 bases. Germline CDR1 is MDHEN and CDR2 is SYDVKM. CDR3 size: 15 residues. Trimming removed 5 bases from V and 2 bases from J; junction bases left unmatched: 6. This CDR3 reads CASSRAGTGAYEQYF. Here the CDR3 DNA reads TGTGCCAGCAGTCGAGCCGGGACAGGGGCCTACGAGCAGTACTTC.

The genes are TRBV7-3 and TRBJ2-1; no reliable D call. V was clipped by 0 bases and J by 6 bases, with 9 bases between them. This CDR3 region has 14 residues. Germline CDR1 reads SGHTA; CDR2 reads FQGTGA. The CDR3 protein is CASSLTPYRNEQFF. In nucleotides, the CDR3 is TGTGCCAGCAGCTTAACGCCCTACCGCAATGAGCAGTTCTTC.

This clonotype has just a few counts. V gene TRBV11-3 combines with J gene TRBJ2-1; no definite D call. Germline V gives CDR1 SGHNT, CDR2 YENEEA. The CDR3 totals 14 residues. V was trimmed by 3 bases and J by 2 bases, leaving 8 bases between them. CDR3 sequence: CASSFDGTYNEQFF. The CDR3 DNA is TGTGCCAGCAGCTTCGACGGTACCTACAATGAGCAGTTCTTC.

The chain has TRBV12-3 or TRBV12-4 and TRBJ2-7; D is uncertain. The CDR3 runs 16 residues. V dropped 5 bases and J dropped 3 bases, with 20 bases sitting between them. The CDR3 loop is CASSRKGWNGRYEQYF. CDR3 nucleotide sequence: TGTGCCAGCAGTCGAAAAGGGTGGAATGGACGCTACGAGCAGTACTTC.

V and J are TRBV20-1 and TRBJ1-5; maybe TRBD1 (6 bases). V lost 5 bases and J 6 bases, leaving 11 bases between the germline ends. Per the germline V gene, CDR1 is DFQATT and CDR2 is SNEGSKA (reference sequence). CDR3 length: 12 residues. The CDR3 region is CSASQGSQPQHF. CDR3 DNA: TGCAGTGCTTCGCAGGGGAGTCAGCCCCAGCATTTT.

This clonotype was seen just once. CDR3 coding DNA: TGTGGGTGGGGTAGGCCCTGCTACAACGAGCAGTACTTC. Amino acids: CGWGRPCYNEQYF. The chain couples TRBV15 to TRBJ2-7; the D is unclear. Germline CDR1 LNHNV, CDR2 YYDKDF (reference sequence). This CDR3 contains 13 residues. Using reference TRBV15 and TRBJ2-7 for the parts outside the CDR3, the full variable domain is DAMVIQNPRYQVTQFGKPVTLSCSQTLNHNVMYWYQQKSSQAPKLLFHYYDKDFNNEADTPDNFQSRRPNTSFCFLDIRSPGLGDTAMYLCGWGRPCYNEQYFGPGTRLTVT.

This clonotype came up a few times. The chain combines TRBV28 with TRBJ2-2; TRBD2 agrees at 8 bases. Germline CDR1 reads MDHEN; CDR2 reads SYDVKM. V was clipped by 6 bases and J by 1 base; unmatched bases: 4. The length of the CDR3 is 15 residues. The CDR3 DNA sequence: TGTGCCAGCAGCCGCGGGAGGATGAACACCGGGGAGCTGTTTTTT. This sequence encodes CASSRGRMNTGELFF.

The chain recombines TRBV12-3 or TRBV12-4 with TRBJ2-1; the match to TRBD2 covers 13 bases. J gave up 9 bases and V 0 bases, and 8 bases lay outside the gene matches. This CDR3 spans 17 amino acids. The CDR3 region has the DNA TGTGCCAGCAGTTTAGCAGGACTAGCGGGAGAGGGAAGTGAGCAGTTCTTC. It codes for CASSLAGLAGEGSEQFF.

This sequence joins TRBV5-1 and TRBJ1-2, with D unresolved. The CDR3 loop spans 16 amino acids. The V and J ends lost 1 base and 2 bases respectively, with 15 bases between them. Germline lookup yields CDR1 SGHRS and CDR2 YFSETQ. The CDR3 nucleotides read TGCGCCAGCAGCTTGCCCTCCCTGGGTTGGAACTATGGCTACACCTTC. This codes for CASSLPSLGWNYGYTF.

CDR3 sequence reads: CAISEWPAGDIANEQFF. In nucleotides, the CDR3 is TGTGCCATCAGTGAGTGGCCAGCGGGAGATATAGCCAATGAGCAGTTCTTC. The chain recombines TRBV10-3 with TRBJ2-1, with 8 positions matching TRBD2. The CDR3 is made up of 17 amino acids. Germline loops: CDR1 ENHRY, CDR2 SYGVKD. V trimming: 1 base; J trimming: 6 bases; junction bases outside the gene matches: 11.

J is TRBJ2-3 and V is TRBV27; 9 bases fit TRBD1. The CDR3 consists of 15 residues. V was clipped by 3 bases and J by 2 bases; unmatched bases: 3. In germline, CDR1 is MNHEY, CDR2 SMNVEV (reference sequence). As DNA, the CDR3 is TGTGCCAGCAGTTTTCGACAGGGGGTCACAGATACGCAGTATTTT. This codes for CASSFRQGVTDTQYF.

There are a few counts of this clonotype. The V and J genes are TRBV7-9 and TRBJ2-1; unclear D gene. Germline CDR1 reads SEHNR; CDR2 reads FQNEAQ (reference sequence). The CDR3 is 15 residues long. V lost 3 bases and J 0 bases, leaving 9 bases between the germline ends. The chain's CDR3 is CASSFAPSSYNEQFF. CDR3 nucleotide sequence: TGTGCCAGCAGCTTTGCTCCGAGCTCCTACAATGAGCAGTTCTTC.

This clonotype has only one observation. The rearrangement uses TRBV6-1 and TRBJ2-1; D unresolved. In germline, CDR1 is MNHNS, CDR2 SASEGT. The CDR3 totals 13 residues. Trimming took off 2 bases at V and 6 bases at J, with 8 bases between the two ends. This chain's CDR3 is CASSEWVGNEQFF. The CDR3 bases are TGTGCCAGCAGTGAATGGGTAGGCAATGAGCAGTTCTTC.

The chain couples TRBV5-1 to TRBJ1-2; D uncertain. In germline, CDR1 is SGHRS, CDR2 YFSETQ. This CDR3 has 15 amino acids. V was pared by 4 bases and J by 7 bases, with 20 bases between. CDR3 sequence: CASSRVATPVGGYTF. In DNA form, the CDR3 reads TGCGCCAGCAGCCGCGTAGCCACCCCGGTGGGTGGCTACACCTTC.

V gene TRBV19 combines with J gene TRBJ2-7, with 10 nucleotides matching TRBD1. The CDR3 is made up of 14 amino acids. After removal of 7 bases from V and 6 bases from J, the junction contained 9 bases not matched to a gene. Germline CDR1 reads LNHDA; CDR2 reads SQIVND (reference sequence). The CDR3, as DNA: TGTGCCAGTACCGCGGGACAGGGGCTACGCGAGCAGTACTTC. This codes for CASTAGQGLREQYF.

The V call is TRBV15, the J call TRBJ1-5; 7 bases map to TRBD1. V shed 5 bases, J shed 2 bases, and the junction held 6 bases outside the gene matches. The V gene's germline CDR1 is LNHNV and CDR2 YYDKDF (reference sequence). This CDR3 region has 15 residues. The CDR3: CATSLGDSGNQPQHF. CDR3 DNA sequence: TGTGCCACCAGCCTTGGGGACAGTGGCAATCAGCCCCAGCATTTT.

The chain recombines TRBV12-3 or TRBV12-4 with TRBJ2-1; D gene uncertain. The V end lost 7 bases, the J end lost 6 bases, and 13 bases lay between the germline ends. CDR3 length: 13 residues. The CDR3 is CASTPHSLNEQFF. The CDR3 nucleotides read TGTGCCAGCACCCCGCACTCCCTCAATGAGCAGTTCTTC.